This entry lists 9 T cell receptor beta chains sequenced from one sample in a study of CD8 T cells in ankylosing spondylitis. TCRdb recomputed calls from the 5' RACE reads with MiXCR, one row per CDR3 protein. Of fewer than 400,000 distinct CDR3 sequences listed, about 14% were seen once; the top ten hold about 1%. Sequenced sample: blood, either unsorted or a sorted T cell fraction (not recorded which). These receptors were collected from a male donor with ankylosing spondylitis or in good health (not recorded which).

In its sample, this clonotype was seen a few times. The rearrangement uses TRBV7-2 and TRBJ2-3, with TRBD2 as a possible D gene (5 bases). The CDR3 is 14 amino acids. Germline-derived CDR1 and CDR2 are SGHTA and FQGNSA. Trimming took 4 bases from V and 2 from J, leaving 10 bases between them. The CDR3 coding sequence is TGTGCCAGCAGCTACCCGGGGATCACAGATACGCAGTATTTT. It specifies CASSYPGITDTQYF. Using reference TRBV7-2 and TRBJ2-3 for the parts outside the CDR3, the full variable domain is GAGVSQSPSNKVTEKGKDVELRCDPISGHTALYWYRQSLGQGLEFLIYFQGNSAPDKSGLPSDRFSAERTGGSVSTLTIQRTQQEDSAVYLCASSYPGITDTQYFGPGTRLTVL.

This clonotype showed up just a few times. V and J are TRBV20-1 and TRBJ2-2, with 11 bases aligning to TRBD2. Losses at the gene ends were 2 bases for V and 4 bases for J; bases not matched to a gene: 3. The CDR3 is 15 residues long. Germline lookup yields CDR1 DFQATT and CDR2 SNEGSKA (reference sequence). The CDR3 sequence is CSARIAGGLTGELFF. The CDR3 bases are TGCAGTGCTAGAATAGCGGGAGGGCTCACCGGGGAGCTGTTTTTT.

This clonotype was observed a handful of times. CDR3: CASSPPNQKQYF. CDR3 DNA: TGTGCCAGCAGCCCCCCCAACCAGAAGCAGTACTTC. This chain joins TRBV7-9 and TRBJ2-7; D gene ambiguous. V gave up 5 bases and J gave up 8 bases, with 13 bases separating them. Germline V gene data show CDR1 as SEHNR and CDR2 as FQNEAQ (reference sequence). CDR3 length: 12 residues.

This clonotype was observed at least ten times. This chain joins TRBV6-2 or TRBV6-3 and TRBJ2-1; D is unresolved. The V gene lost 3 bases and the J gene lost 5 bases, with 5 bases spanning the gap. The CDR3 is made up of 12 amino acids. Germline-derived CDR1 and CDR2 are MNHEY and SVGEGT. The CDR3 loop reads CASSYQDNEQFF. The CDR3 DNA follows: TGTGCCAGCAGTTATCAGGACAATGAGCAGTTCTTC.

The chain combines TRBV6-2 or TRBV6-3 with TRBJ2-5; D is unresolved. V was trimmed by 5 bases and J by 3 bases, leaving 4 bases between them. The CDR3 extends over 11 amino acids. Germline CDR1 is MNHEY and CDR2 is SVGEGT. The CDR3 nucleotides read TGTGCCAGCAGTCATAAAGAGACCCAGTACTTC. It specifies CASSHKETQYF.

The V gene is TRBV3-1, the J gene TRBJ2-5; D is unclear. Germline CDR1 reads LGHDT; CDR2 reads YNNKEL (reference sequence). This CDR3 contains 14 residues. Between the trimmed V and J ends, which lost 4 bases and 5 bases, there was a span of 14 bases. This CDR3 is CASSLASKSETQYF. The CDR3 DNA reads as TGTGCCAGCAGCCTAGCTTCAAAAAGCGAGACCCAGTACTTC.

The V gene is TRBV12-3 or TRBV12-4, the J gene TRBJ2-3, with 10 bases matching TRBD2. The CDR3 has 15 residues. V trimming: 6 bases; J trimming: 4 bases; junction bases outside the gene matches: 7. CDR3 sequence (DNA): TGTGCCAGCAGCCCTAGCGGGAGTGGAGCAGATACGCAGTATTTT. This sequence encodes CASSPSGSGADTQYF.

The chain links TRBV3-1 to TRBJ2-4; TRBD2 is a possible D gene (5 bases). Between the trimmed V and J ends, which lost 4 bases and 7 bases, there was a span of 14 bases. The CDR3 sequence is 14 residues long. Germline V gene data show CDR1 as LGHDT and CDR2 as YNNKEL (reference sequence). The CDR3 DNA is TGTGCCAGCAGCCTCACGGACTTGAGGAACATTCAGTACTTC. Encoded protein: CASSLTDLRNIQYF.

The genes are TRBV12-3 or TRBV12-4 and TRBJ1-2; D is unresolved. V shed 2 bases and J shed 4 bases, with 11 bases lying between them. The CDR3 totals 14 residues. This CDR3 reads CASSLRGFGYGYTF. The CDR3 bases are TGTGCCAGCAGTTTACGGGGATTCGGCTATGGCTACACCTTC.